This T cell receptor (beta chain) is drawn from a study of blood T cell repertoires in COVID-19 (dated by TCRdb to the early 2020s). Turning to the overall study: The collaborator samples originated in the United States, Italy and Spain and spanned the acute and convalescent phases of COVID-19. The sample metadata nearly always contained a de-identified subject ID, COVID-19 status, age in years and sex. The repertoires were released in a freely available public database intended as a resource for research on the immune response to SARS-CoV-2. Where available, HLA class I and class II types were obtained from metadata supplied by the sample provider rather than from assay-based typing. The material from the prospective study consisted of cDNA or gDNA derived from T cells, B-cell-depleted T cells, or PBMCs. The dataset comprised deeply sampled blood TCRbeta repertoires from subjects exposed to, actively infected with, or recovered from COVID-19. Samples were obtained from the ongoing ImmuneRACE study (first 160 participants) and from some 1,300 subjects provided by 6 global collaborators. Broad study findings and their caveats: The quantity of clinical and demographic metadata differed by source and by participant and was supplied without curation.

As concerns this clone: The specificity of this receptor is unknown. The record has no base qualities; no much larger clone is one base away.

The immunoSEQ Assay, a bias-controlled multiplex PCR, was used to amplify TCRbeta CDR3 regions from genomic DNA. Under the source paper's analysis protocol: The number of nucleated cells in each sample was estimated from the amplification of reference gene primers within the assay. To quantify the absolute abundance of each unique TCRbeta CDR3 rearrangement, sequence reads were collapsed and filtered. For each sample, productive Simpson clonality was calculated by taking the square root of Simpson's diversity index across productive rearrangements. TCRdb mirrors the immuneACCESS table, restricted to in-frame sequences. Some clones are absent from its copies; in checked studies, under half trace to an unresolved V gene, and the reason for the others is unknown. From that table come the V and J calls and clone size; the DNA was used to work out D and trimming. The sample table records 200,000 to 250,000 clones; more than 65% of these occur just once. The biggest ten clones account for around 3.3% of the sample.

Collaborating institutions collected whole blood in K2EDTA tubes following their own protocols. Collaborator samples were shipped for TCRbeta analysis as frozen whole blood, isolated PBMCs, or DNA extracted from either sample type. The origin of this receptor is a woman of 80 years or more with acute or convalescent COVID-19. Sequencing input: peripheral blood.

The DNA sequence is given as TGTGCCAGCTCACCACCTGGGGGGGGTGGCTACACCTTC. Its translation reads: CASSPPGGGGYTF. The chain links TRBV18 with TRBJ1-2, and TRBD1 may be the D gene, going by 5 matching bases. V is reduced by 0 bases and J by 7 bases, leaving a spacing of 9 bases between them. The cysteine opens and the phenylalanine closes a CDR3 of 13 amino acids. Only CDR3 DNA is held: 39 bases, read in frame from base 1. Sequences KGHSH (CDR1) and LQKENI (CDR2) are obtained from the germline V gene.